This T cell receptor beta chain was documented in a study of follicular helper T cells after annual influenza vaccination. Time point of the sample: 2014-2015 season, 7 days after vaccination. Donors were community-dwelling with no influenza vaccine in the prior 6 months. ICOS+CD38+ and ICOS-CD38- fractions were sorted from non-naive CD4+CXCR5+PD-1+ cells. Generated by immunoSEQ multiplex PCR, the TCRdb table keeps only in-frame clones and is missing some. The sample consists of several thousand clones, around 78% of them appearing once. Worth noting for this clone: Antigen unknown.

Study conclusions and caveats: Most later recoveries of Day 7 ICOS+CD38+ clones were ICOS-CD38- cTfh.

V lost 3 bases to trimming and J lost 6 bases, with 15 bases between them. In germline, CDR1 is MDHEN, CDR2 SYDVKM. The CDR3 totals 14 residues. The TCR was taken from an adult who received the influenza vaccine. Here the sequenced sample was CXCR5+ CD38- circulating T follicular helper cells from blood, taken 7 days after influenza vaccination. Subset described: circulating Tfh, non-naive CD4+CXCR5+PD-1+ (ICOS+CD38+ or ICOS-CD38-). This chain uses TRBV28 with TRBJ2-7; the D gene is possibly TRBD2 (6 bases). CDR3 region: CASSLVGLAAEQYF. CDR3 nucleotide sequence: TGTGCCAGCAGTTTGGTGGGACTGGCCGCCGAGCAGTACTTC. Full variable domain (remainder filled in from reference TRBV28 and TRBJ2-7): DVKVTQSSRYLVKRTGEKVFLECVQDMDHENMFWYRQDPGLGLRLIYFSYDVKMKEKGDIPEGYSVSREKKERFSLILESASTNQTSMYLCASSLVGLAAEQYFGPGTRLTVT.